Described below is a single T cell receptor (beta chain) sequence and its context. V shed 1 base, J shed 8 bases, and the junction held 11 bases outside the gene matches. The CDR3 is 16 amino acids. Germline loops: CDR1 MGHRA, CDR2 YSYEKL. In the original processing: Amplification of reference gene primers provided the estimated nucleated cell counts. The method was immunoSEQ multiplex PCR; TCRdb's version includes in-frame clones alone and lacks a portion of them. V, J and clone size derive from that table, while D and trimming were established from the DNA sequence. The sample lists more than 25,000 clones; more than 75% were seen once. This record comes from a study of blood T cell repertoires in COVID-19. The wider study: Donors in the United States, Italy and Spain gave samples during acute or convalescent COVID-19. Sources were T cells, B-cell-depleted T cells, or PBMCs; the material itself was cDNA or gDNA.

The sample taken for sequencing was peripheral blood. The genes are TRBV4-1 and TRBJ1-5, with 7 bases lining up with TRBD1. This TCR was recovered from a man aged 50-60 years with active COVID-19. The chain's CDR3 is CASSQVATGAGEPQHF. CDR3 in DNA: TGCGCCAGCAGCCAAGTCGCAACAGGGGCCGGGGAGCCCCAGCATTTT.